This is a list of T cell receptor beta chains from one sample in a study of CD8 T cells in Susac syndrome. TCRdb recomputed calls from the immunoSEQ multiplex PCR reads with MiXCR, one row per CDR3 protein. This repertoire shows approximately 140,000 distinct CDR3 sequences, approximately 79% found once; its top ten account for roughly 0.5%. Sequenced input: CD8+ T cells from PBMCs. The source of these receptors is a human donor with multiple sclerosis. Both conserved end residues are part of each CDR3. The order of the fields is V gene, J gene, CDR3 protein.

TRBV29-1	TRBJ1-6	CSVADRINSPLHF
TRBV5-1	TRBJ2-3	CASSPFPPLIKGEGTDTQYF
TRBV15	TRBJ2-1	CATSSEIVAYNEQFF
TRBV6-6	TRBJ1-2	CASSYPQDRYTF
TRBV19	TRBJ2-1	CASSMGVGVNEQFF
TRBV15	TRBJ1-5	CATSSTGGGNQPQHF
TRBV24-1	TRBJ2-1	CATSDLPGQQQFF
TRBV4-1	TRBJ1-2	CASSQYRDRREGLIRYGYTF
TRBV9	TRBJ2-7	CASSVGGTGVNYEQYF
TRBV20-1	TRBJ2-7	CSAPGVAGIYEQYF
TRBV28	TRBJ1-1	CATTTGGTEAFF
TRBV4-1	TRBJ2-2	CASSLLAGADGELFF
TRBV27	TRBJ1-5	CASSLGPATNQPQHF
TRBV30	TRBJ1-2	CAWSGTGTGYGYTF
TRBV6-5	TRBJ1-2	CASSCQVADGYTF
TRBV5-1	TRBJ2-7	CASSLASTGNYEQYF
TRBV19	TRBJ1-5	CASSDGQIGNQPQHF
TRBV12-5	TRBJ2-5	CASSPGDRVQETQYF
TRBV13	TRBJ1-1	CASSSTGGMSTEAFF
TRBV28	TRBJ2-2	CASYEQGGTGELFF
TRBV11-2	TRBJ2-7	CASSLGGLLDEQYF
TRBV30	TRBJ2-1	CAWSVASGEDEQFF
TRBV28	TRBJ1-5	CASSFGGQLNQPQHF
TRBV6-5	TRBJ2-5	CASSYGQPQETQYF
TRBV5-6	TRBJ2-2	CASSLVGLAGAGELFF
TRBV4-1	TRBJ2-7	CASSQDRVAYEQYF
TRBV27	TRBJ2-1	CASSQSYNEQFF
TRBV12-3/TRBV12-4	TRBJ2-3	CATGGGTDTQYF
TRBV19	TRBJ2-1	CASSPEGYYNEQFF
TRBV29-1	TRBJ1-1	CSVEERGKLNTEAFF
TRBV5-1	TRBJ2-2	CASSPWPGGNTGELFF